This T cell receptor (beta chain) was profiled in a study of Tregs in tolerant kidney transplant recipients (dated by TCRdb to the late 2010s). In the study overall: Transplants used related donors with nonmyeloablative bone marrow transplantation; mixed chimerism was transient in the human trials. The study used TCRbeta sequencing to identify donor-specific regulatory T cells before combined kidney and bone marrow transplantation, then tracked those cells after transplant.

The meaning of the sample's time point label: blood sample drawn before combined kidney and bone marrow transplant. Thawed PBMCs were FACS-sorted into unstimulated Tregs (CD4+CD25+CD127-), CD4+ non-Tregs (CD4+CD25-), CD4 cells and CD8 cells. The patients were several recipients of combined kidney and bone marrow transplants from the ITN036ST trial, and samples were available only from these trial subjects. Healthy control blood was processed by Ficoll density gradient to PBMCs and cryopreserved; patient PBMCs were collected before and after transplant. For TCRbeta CDR3 sequencing, genomic DNA was extracted from sorted cells using the QIAGEN DNeasy Blood and Tissue Kit. High-throughput TCRbeta CDR3 sequencing, including PCR amplification with bias correction and internal controls, was performed commercially through immunoSEQ. The authors' analysis ran thus. Unique productive TCRbeta sequences were defined by CDR3 nucleotide sequence where primers matched, and otherwise by CDR3 amino acid sequence together with Vbeta and Jbeta genes. As a correction for sorting error, sequences shared between sorted populations at a frequency ratio of 2:1 or less were discarded, and the remaining shared sequences were assigned to the higher population. A sequence counted as donor-reactive if, in CFSE-low cells, the sequence had a frequency of at least 0.01% and was expanded at least 5-fold compared with unstimulated cells. Jensen-Shannon divergence, calculated on the top 100 TCRbeta sequences ranked by frequency, was used to quantify repertoire divergence. When a sample had multiple sequencing runs, each run was corrected for sorting error separately and the runs were then pooled. In TCRdb, the immuneACCESS table is reduced to in-frame sequences with V and J assigned. These tables do not hold every clone; where another copy was compared, an unresolved V gene accounts for under half, and the others remain unexplained. From that table come the V and J calls and clone size; the DNA was used to work out D and trimming. This sample comprises fewer than 100,000 clones, 93% of them detected only once. The ten largest make up 0.46% of the sample.

General findings and caveats noted by the study authors: For some patients the PCR primers changed over time, which made it impossible to compare the samples from those patients at the nucleotide level. Biological reproducibility was not directly assessed, although technical replication error appeared to be minimal. The study was constrained by small patient numbers, and validation of the findings is required in larger populations and under other immunosuppression protocols. Expanding Tregs with activated donor B cells appeared to identify the most biologically relevant and donor-specific TCRbeta repertoire. Donor-specific Treg expansion was found to exceed global Treg expansion in tolerant patients, suggesting antigen-driven rather than nonspecific expansion.

On this clone itself: This receptor's antigen is unknown. Per-base quality was not reported, and no clone a single base away is much larger than it.

The source of this sequence is a human donor who received a combined kidney and bone marrow transplant. The starting material was CD4+ T cells from blood, obtained before the transplant.

The CDR3 reads as follows: CASSLDGTGDTETQYF. In nucleotides, the sequence is TGTGCCAGCAGCTTGGACGGGACAGGGGATACGGAGACCCAGTACTTC. The chain was built from TRBV5-6 and TRBJ2-5, and 10 junction bases match TRBD1. From the germline V gene, CDR1 is SGHDT and CDR2 is YYEEEE. Here V drops 0 bases and J drops 5 bases, and the junction holds 7 bases not matched to any gene. The CDR3 spans 16 residues, from the cysteine through the phenylalanine. The only DNA kept is the CDR3, 48 bases in frame from the first base.